The 14 T cell receptor beta chains in this list originate from one sample, sequenced in a study of cytomegalovirus exposure and HLA in healthy donors. This PCR relied on a set of 60 Vbeta primers and 13 Jbeta primers. Sequenced by immunoSEQ multiplex PCR; TCRdb stores in-frame clones only, minus some. The data hold about 170,000 clones, with 76% observed a single time. Sequenced input: PBMCs. The receptors originated from a female donor in good health and CMV-seronegative.

The rearrangement joins TRBV6-6 to TRBJ2-5; the match to TRBD1 covers 11 bases. The J call is in doubt because the DNA end fits TRBJ2-7 better. Germline V gene data show CDR1 as MNHNY and CDR2 as SVGAGI (reference sequence). The CDR3 extends over 13 amino acids. The CDR3 sequence: CAGGQGAGYEQYF. The CDR3 DNA sequence: TGTGCCGGTGGACAGGGGGCTGGCTACGAGCAGTACTTC.

This chain uses TRBV18 with TRBJ2-2; 9 bases line up with TRBD1. V lost 10 bases to trimming and J lost 5 bases; unmatched junction nucleotides: 14. This CDR3 has 16 amino acids. Looked up from germline, CDR1 is KGHSH and CDR2 is LQKENI. The CDR3 nucleotides read TGTGCCACCGCACAGGGGGCGCCCCGTGGAACCGGGGAGCTGTTTTTT. It is translated as CATAQGAPRGTGELFF.

V and J are TRBV19 and TRBJ2-7; 8 bases agree with TRBD2. Germline assignment: CDR1 LNHDA and CDR2 SQIVND (reference sequence). The J segment lost 3 bases and the V segment lost 4 bases, leaving 11 bases of the junction unmatched. The CDR3 extends over 16 amino acids. CDR3 bases: TGTGCCAGTAGTAGCGCCGGGGGGGATGGTTACTACGAGCAGTACTTC. It codes for CASSSAGGDGYYEQYF.

This sequence joins TRBV10-3 and TRBJ2-7, with a possible D match to TRBD2 (6 bases). CDR1 is ENHRY and CDR2 is SYGVKD in the germline V gene. Trimming pared 4 bases from V and 9 bases from J, leaving 19 bases between. The CDR3 has 14 amino acids. The CDR3 sequence is CAISGSGGPGGQYF. Here the CDR3 DNA reads TGTGCCATCAGTGGTAGCGGAGGCCCCGGGGGGCAGTACTTC.

The chain carries TRBV12-5 and TRBJ2-1, with 10 bases matching TRBD2. This CDR3 region has 16 residues. V lost 7 bases to trimming and J lost 5 bases; unmatched junction nucleotides: 11. CDR1 and CDR2 (germline): LGHNT, FRNRAP. CDR3 DNA: TGTGCTAGTGCTACCATTGGGACTAGCGAAAACAATGAGCAGTTCTTC. It specifies CASATIGTSENNEQFF.

As for this clone: Other DNA sequences from this sample encode an identical CDR3 as well. V usage is TRBV4-2 and J usage is TRBJ1-1; D not resolved. The germline V gene has CDR1 LGHNA and CDR2 YNFKEQ. This CDR3 spans 14 amino acids. The V end lost 1 base, the J end lost 1 base, and 7 bases lay between the germline ends. This CDR3 reads CASSQVRGNTEAFF. In DNA form, the CDR3 reads TGTGCCAGCAGCCAAGTCCGGGGGAACACTGAAGCTTTCTTT.

This clone was detected only once. The rearrangement links TRBV6-5 to TRBJ1-5, with D maybe TRBD1 (5 bases). CDR1 and CDR2 from the germline V gene are MNHEY and SVGAGI. CDR3 size: 13 residues. The V gene lost 2 bases and the J gene lost 7 bases, with 9 bases spanning the gap. The CDR3 DNA reads TGTGCCAGCAGTTACGGGGGGGGGCAGCCCCAGCATTTT. It encodes CASSYGGGQPQHF.

J is TRBJ2-7 and V is TRBV30, with D perhaps matching TRBD2 (5 bases). This CDR3 contains 13 residues. CDR1 and CDR2 from the germline V gene are GTSNPN and SVGIG (reference sequence). Trimming took off 4 bases at V and 0 bases at J, with 10 bases between the two ends. The CDR3: CAWTSLSSYEQYF. CDR3 bases: TGTGCCTGGACTAGCCTGAGCTCCTACGAGCAGTACTTC.

This chain joins TRBV10-3 and TRBJ1-1, with D possibly TRBD1 on 6 matching bases. Deletions cut 2 bases from V and 7 bases from J, with 11 bases between. The CDR3 has 13 residues. In germline, CDR1 is ENHRY, CDR2 SYGVKD. The CDR3 protein is CAISEPGQFEAFF. The CDR3 DNA sequence: TGTGCCATCAGTGAGCCAGGACAGTTTGAAGCTTTCTTT.

The chain is built from TRBV6-5 and TRBJ2-3; 7 bases line up with TRBD2. V was pared by 5 bases and J by 12 bases, with 11 bases of the junction left unmatched. The CDR3 is 13 amino acids. Germline V gene lookup returns CDR1 MNHEY and CDR2 SVGAGI. CDR3 amino acids: CASSIGLADIQYF. CDR3 nucleotide sequence: TGTGCCAGCAGTATAGGCCTAGCGGATATACAGTATTTT.

The chain uses TRBV7-9 and TRBJ1-2, with TRBD1 as a possible D gene (6 bases). CDR1 and CDR2 (germline): SEHNR, FQNEAQ (reference sequence). V was cut by 5 bases and J by 7 bases, with 20 bases left in between. The CDR3 consists of 15 residues. CDR3 in DNA: TGTGCCAGCAGCGCAGGGGCAGGAGAACGAGGTGGCTACACCTTC. Translation gives CASSAGAGERGGYTF.

The chain carries TRBV11-2 and TRBJ2-7; TRBD1 aligns across 8 bases. Germline V gene lookup returns CDR1 SGHAT and CDR2 FQNNGV. With V trimmed by 1 base and J by 8 bases, 7 bases remained unmatched. The CDR3 has 14 residues. CDR3 bases: TGTGCCAGCAGCTTAGGCGGGACAGGTCGCCAGCAGTACTTC. Its translation: CASSLGGTGRQQYF.

The chain is built from TRBV18 and TRBJ1-1, with 8 bases matching TRBD1. CDR3 length: 14 amino acids. After removal of 6 bases from V and 4 bases from J, the junction contained 7 bases not matched to a gene. Germline-derived CDR1 and CDR2 are KGHSH and LQKENI. The CDR3 protein is CASSQGQGRTEAFF. The CDR3, as DNA: TGTGCCAGCTCTCAAGGACAGGGACGCACTGAAGCTTTCTTT.

This clone showed up just a few times. J is TRBJ2-7 and V is TRBV7-8; TRBD1 is a possible D gene (7 bases). Trimming took 8 bases from V and 4 from J, leaving 15 bases between them. This CDR3 has 13 residues. Germline-derived CDR1 and CDR2 are SGHVS and FQNEAQ. The CDR3 nucleotides read TGTGCCAGCCAGGGGGGAGGCGTGTACGAGCAGTACTTC. Encoded protein: CASQGGGVYEQYF. Filled out from reference TRBV7-8 and TRBJ2-7, the complete variable domain reads GAGVSQSPRYKVAKRGQDVALRCDPISGHVSLFWYQQALGQGPEFLTYFQNEAQLDKSGLPSDRFFAERPEGSVSTLKIQRTQQEDSAVYLCASQGGGVYEQYFGPGTRLTVT.